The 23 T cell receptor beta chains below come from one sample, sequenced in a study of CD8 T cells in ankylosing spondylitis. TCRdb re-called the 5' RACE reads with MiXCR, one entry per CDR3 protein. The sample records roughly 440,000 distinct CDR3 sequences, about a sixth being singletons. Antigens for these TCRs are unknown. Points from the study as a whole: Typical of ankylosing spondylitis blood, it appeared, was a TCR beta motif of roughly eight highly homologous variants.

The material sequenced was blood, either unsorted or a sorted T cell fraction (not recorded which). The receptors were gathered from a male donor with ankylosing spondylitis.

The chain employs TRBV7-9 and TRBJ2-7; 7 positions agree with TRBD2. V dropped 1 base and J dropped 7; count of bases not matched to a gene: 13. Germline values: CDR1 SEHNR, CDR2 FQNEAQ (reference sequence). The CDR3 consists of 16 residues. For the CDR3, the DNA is TGTGCCAGCAGCTTAGACTCCGGCGGGAGTGGGGCTGAGCAGTACTTC. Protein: CASSLDSGGSGAEQYF.

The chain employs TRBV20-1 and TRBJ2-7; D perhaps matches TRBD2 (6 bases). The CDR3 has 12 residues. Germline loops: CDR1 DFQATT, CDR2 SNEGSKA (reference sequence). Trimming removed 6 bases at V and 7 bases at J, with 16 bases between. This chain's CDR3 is CSAVAEPVEQYF. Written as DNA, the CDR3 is TGCAGTGCGGTAGCGGAACCTGTGGAGCAGTACTTC.

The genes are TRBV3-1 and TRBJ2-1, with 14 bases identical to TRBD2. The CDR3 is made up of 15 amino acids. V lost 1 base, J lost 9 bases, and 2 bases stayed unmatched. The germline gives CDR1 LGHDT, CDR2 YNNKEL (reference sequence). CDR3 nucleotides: TGTGCCAGCAGCCAAGGACTAGCGGGAGGGGGTGAGCAGTTCTTC. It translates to CASSQGLAGGGEQFF.

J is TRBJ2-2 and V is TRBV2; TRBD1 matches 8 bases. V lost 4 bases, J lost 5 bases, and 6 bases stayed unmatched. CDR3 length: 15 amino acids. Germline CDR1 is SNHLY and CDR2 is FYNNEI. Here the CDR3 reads CASSVDRGRTGELFF. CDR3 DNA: TGTGCCAGCAGTGTCGACAGGGGACGAACCGGGGAGCTGTTTTTT.

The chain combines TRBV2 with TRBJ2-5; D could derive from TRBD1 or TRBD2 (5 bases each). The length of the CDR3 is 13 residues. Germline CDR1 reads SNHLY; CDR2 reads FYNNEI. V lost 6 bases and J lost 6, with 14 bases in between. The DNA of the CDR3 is TGTGCCAGCAGGATGGGGGTGGGCAAGACCCAGTACTTC. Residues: CASRMGVGKTQYF.

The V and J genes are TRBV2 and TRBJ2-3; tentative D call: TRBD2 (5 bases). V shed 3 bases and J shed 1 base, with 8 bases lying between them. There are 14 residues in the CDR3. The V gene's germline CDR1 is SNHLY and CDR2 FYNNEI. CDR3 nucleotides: TGTGCCAGCAGTGAGGGTAGCGGCACAGATACGCAGTATTTT. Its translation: CASSEGSGTDTQYF.

The CDR3 coding sequence is TGTGCCAGCAGTAGACCCGGGACAGGGATGGAGACCCAGTACTTC. Amino acid sequence: CASSRPGTGMETQYF. The chain employs TRBV25-1 and TRBJ2-5; the match to TRBD1 covers 9 bases. The V gene's germline CDR1 is MGHDK and CDR2 SYGVNS. The V and J ends lost 5 bases and 5 bases, in that order; junction bases with no gene match: 9. The length of the CDR3 is 15 residues. Supplemented by reference TRBV25-1 and TRBJ2-5, the full variable domain reads EADIYQTPRYLVIGTGKKITLECSQTMGHDKMYWYQQDPGMELHLIHYSYGVNSTEKGDLSSESTVSRIRTEHFPLTLESARPSHTSQYLCASSRPGTGMETQYFGPGTRLLVL.

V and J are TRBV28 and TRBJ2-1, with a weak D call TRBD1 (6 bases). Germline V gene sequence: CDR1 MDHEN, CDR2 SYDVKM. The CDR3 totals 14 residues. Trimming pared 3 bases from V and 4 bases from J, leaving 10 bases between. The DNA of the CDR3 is TGTGCCAGCAGTTTGTATCAGGGGTACAATGAGCAGTTCTTC. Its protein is CASSLYQGYNEQFF.

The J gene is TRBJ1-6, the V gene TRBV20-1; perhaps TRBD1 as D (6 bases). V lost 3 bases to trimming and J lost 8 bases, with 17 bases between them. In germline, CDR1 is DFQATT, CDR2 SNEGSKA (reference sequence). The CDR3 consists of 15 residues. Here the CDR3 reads CSARDSAGPDSPLHF. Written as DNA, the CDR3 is TGCAGTGCTAGGGACAGTGCGGGACCCGATTCACCCCTCCACTTT.

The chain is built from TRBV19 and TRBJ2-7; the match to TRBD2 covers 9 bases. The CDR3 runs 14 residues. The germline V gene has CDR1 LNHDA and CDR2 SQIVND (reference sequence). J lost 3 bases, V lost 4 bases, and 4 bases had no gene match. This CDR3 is CASSNLAGDYEQYF. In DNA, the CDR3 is TGTGCCAGTAGTAATTTAGCGGGGGACTACGAGCAGTACTTC.

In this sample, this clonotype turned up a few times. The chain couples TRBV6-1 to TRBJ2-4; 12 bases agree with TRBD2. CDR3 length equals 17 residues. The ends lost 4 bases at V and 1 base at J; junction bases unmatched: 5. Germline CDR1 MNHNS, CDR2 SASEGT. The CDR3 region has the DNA TGTGCCAGCAGTGCACTAGCGGGAGGTCGGGCCAAAAACATTCAGTACTTC. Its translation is CASSALAGGRAKNIQYF.

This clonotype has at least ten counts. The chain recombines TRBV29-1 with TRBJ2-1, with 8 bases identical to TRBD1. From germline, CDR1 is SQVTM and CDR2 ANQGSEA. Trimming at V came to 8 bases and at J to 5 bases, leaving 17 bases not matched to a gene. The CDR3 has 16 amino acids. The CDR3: CSTLSPGTGGNNEQFF. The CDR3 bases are TGCAGCACCCTGTCCCCCGGGACAGGAGGAAACAATGAGCAGTTCTTC.

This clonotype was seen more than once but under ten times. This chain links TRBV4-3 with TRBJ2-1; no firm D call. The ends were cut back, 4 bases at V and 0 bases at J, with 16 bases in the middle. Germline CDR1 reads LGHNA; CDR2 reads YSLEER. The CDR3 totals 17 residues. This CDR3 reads CASSLGSYYSSYNEQFF. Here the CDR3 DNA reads TGCGCCAGCAGCCTAGGTAGCTATTATAGCTCCTACAATGAGCAGTTCTTC.

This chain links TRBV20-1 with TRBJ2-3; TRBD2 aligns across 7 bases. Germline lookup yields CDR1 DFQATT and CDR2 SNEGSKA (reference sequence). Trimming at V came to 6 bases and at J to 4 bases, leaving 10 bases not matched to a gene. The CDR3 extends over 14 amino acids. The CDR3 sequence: CSAPRAGVPDTQYF. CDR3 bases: TGCAGTGCCCCACGTGCGGGAGTCCCAGATACGCAGTATTTT.

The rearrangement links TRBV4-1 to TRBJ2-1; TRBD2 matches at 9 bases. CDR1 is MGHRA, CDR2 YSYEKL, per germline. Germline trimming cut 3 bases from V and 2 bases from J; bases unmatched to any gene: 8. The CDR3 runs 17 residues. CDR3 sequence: CASSQGFSGSTYNEQFF. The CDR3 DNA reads TGCGCCAGCAGCCAGGGGTTTAGCGGGAGTACCTACAATGAGCAGTTCTTC.

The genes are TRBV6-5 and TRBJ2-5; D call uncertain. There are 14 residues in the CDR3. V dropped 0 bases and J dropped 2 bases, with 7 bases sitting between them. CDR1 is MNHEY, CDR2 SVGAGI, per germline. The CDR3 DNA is TGTGCCAGCAGTTACTCGGGCAGGCAAGAGACCCAGTACTTC. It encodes CASSYSGRQETQYF.

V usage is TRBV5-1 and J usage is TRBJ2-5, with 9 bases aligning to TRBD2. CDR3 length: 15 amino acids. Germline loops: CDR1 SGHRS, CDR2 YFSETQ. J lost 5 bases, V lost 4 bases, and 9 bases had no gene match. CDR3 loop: CASSLDGGRGETQYF. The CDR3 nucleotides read TGCGCCAGCAGCCTTGACGGCGGGAGGGGCGAGACCCAGTACTTC.

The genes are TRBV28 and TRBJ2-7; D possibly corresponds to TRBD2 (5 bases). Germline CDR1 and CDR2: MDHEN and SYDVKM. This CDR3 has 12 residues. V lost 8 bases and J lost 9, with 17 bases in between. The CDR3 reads CASYGLFPVQYF. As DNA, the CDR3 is TGTGCCAGCTACGGACTCTTCCCCGTGCAGTACTTC.

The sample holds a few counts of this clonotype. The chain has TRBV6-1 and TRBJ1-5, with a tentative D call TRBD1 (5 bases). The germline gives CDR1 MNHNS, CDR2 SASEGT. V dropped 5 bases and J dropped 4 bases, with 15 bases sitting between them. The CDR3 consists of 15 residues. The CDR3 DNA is TGTGCCAGCAGTAGGACACGGTCGGGGAATCAGCCCCAGCATTTT. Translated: CASSRTRSGNQPQHF.

The CDR3 sequence is CAWSVPKGQKGTEAFF. CDR3 sequence (DNA): TGTGCCTGGAGTGTACCTAAGGGACAGAAGGGAACTGAAGCTTTCTTT. This rearrangement joins TRBV30 to TRBJ1-1; 7 nucleotides match TRBD1. CDR1 is GTSNPN, CDR2 SVGIG, per germline (reference sequence). The J segment lost 5 bases and the V segment lost 0 bases, leaving 12 bases of the junction unmatched. There are 16 residues in the CDR3.

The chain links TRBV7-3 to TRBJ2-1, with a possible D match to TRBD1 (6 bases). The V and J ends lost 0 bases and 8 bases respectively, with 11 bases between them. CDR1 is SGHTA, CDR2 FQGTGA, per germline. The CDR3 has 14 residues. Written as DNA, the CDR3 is TGTGCCAGCAGCTTAACGCAGGGGTCATATGAGCAGTTCTTC. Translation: CASSLTQGSYEQFF.

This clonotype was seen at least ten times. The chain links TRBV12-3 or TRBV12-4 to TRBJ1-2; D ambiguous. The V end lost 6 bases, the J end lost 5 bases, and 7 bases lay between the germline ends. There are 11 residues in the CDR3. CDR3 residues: CASRTNYGYTF. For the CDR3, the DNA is TGTGCCAGCAGGACAAATTATGGCTACACCTTC.

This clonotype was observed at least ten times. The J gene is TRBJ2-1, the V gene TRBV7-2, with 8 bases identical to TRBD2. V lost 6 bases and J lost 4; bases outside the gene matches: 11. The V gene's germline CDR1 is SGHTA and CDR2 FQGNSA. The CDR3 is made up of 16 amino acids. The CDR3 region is CASSLPGTRVYNEQFF. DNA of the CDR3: TGTGCCAGCAGTCTACCCGGGACTAGGGTTTACAATGAGCAGTTCTTC.